This TCR beta chain came from a study of blood T cell repertoires in COVID-19 (dated by TCRdb to about 2020). At the level of the whole study: The collaborator samples originated in the United States, Italy and Spain and spanned the acute and convalescent phases of COVID-19. The dataset comprised deeply sampled blood TCRbeta repertoires from subjects exposed to, actively infected with, or recovered from COVID-19. A freely available public database, intended as a resource for researchers studying the immune response to SARS-CoV-2, is where the repertoires were released. Samples came from the ongoing ImmuneRACE study (first 160 participants) plus 1,254 subjects from 6 global collaborators. A de-identified subject ID, COVID-19 status, age in years and sex were almost always included in the sample metadata. The prospective study material was composed of cDNA or gDNA derived from T cells, B-cell-depleted T cells, or PBMCs. Where available, HLA class I and class II types were taken from metadata supplied by the sample provider and were not determined by assay-based typing. Broad study findings and their caveats: Clinical and demographic metadata were provided uncurated, with the amount varying by source and participant.

About this clone itself: It has no known antigen specificity. Base qualities are missing; no much larger clone stands one base away.

The collaborating institutions used their own protocols to collect whole blood in K2EDTA tubes. For TCRbeta analysis, collaborators shipped samples as frozen whole blood, isolated PBMCs, or DNA extracted from either of those sample types. Inclusive of the bounding cysteine and phenylalanine, the CDR3 is 15 residues long. Left in the record is the CDR3 DNA by itself, 45 bases read in frame from the first base. Taken from the germline V gene, the CDR1 and CDR2 loops are SGHDT and YYEEEE. Here V drops 3 bases and J drops 9 bases, and the junction holds 5 bases not matched to any gene. TCRbeta CDR3 regions were amplified from genomic DNA using the immunoSEQ Assay, a bias-controlled multiplex PCR. The authors' analysis ran thus. The number of nucleated cells in each sample was estimated from the amplification of reference gene primers within the assay. Sequence reads were collapsed and filtered to measure the absolute abundance of every unique TCRbeta CDR3 rearrangement. For each sample, productive Simpson clonality was calculated as the square root of Simpson's diversity index over productive rearrangements. Imported from immuneACCESS, the table was reduced by TCRdb to in-frame sequences with V and J called. These copies leave out some clones; in studies compared against another copy, an unresolved V gene accounts for under half, and the cause of the remainder is not known. V, J and clone size were drawn from that table, and D and trimming were deduced from the DNA. The sample table records 130,000 to 150,000 clones; roughly 83% of these occur just once. The ten largest clones take up 3% to 3.5% of the sample.

This clonotype was sampled from a woman of 80 years or more with acute or convalescent COVID-19. Sample: peripheral blood. The rearranged chain carries TRBV5-6 and TRBJ1-6, with TRBD1 matching 11 junction bases. The nucleotides are TGTGCCAGCAGCTACGGACAGGGGGCGCTTTCACCCCTCCACTTT. It translates to CASSYGQGALSPLHF. The entire variable domain, with the stretches around the CDR3 drawn from the reference TRBV5-6 and TRBJ1-6 proteins, is DAGVTQSPTHLIKTRGQQVTLRCSPKSGHDTVSWYQQALGQGPQFIFQYYEEEERQRGNFPDRFSGHQFPNYSSELNVNALLLGDSALYLCASSYGQGALSPLHFGNGTRLTVT.